This T cell receptor beta chain was documented in a study of type 1 regulatory T cells. Study at large: T-allo10 is an in vitro-generated, Tr1-enriched CD4 T cell product specific for alloantigen.

CDR1 and CDR2 from the germline V gene are ENHRY and SYGVKD. Unmatched junction bases numbered 3, after V lost 8 bases and J lost 5 bases. The CDR3 is 12 amino acids. This clonotype was counted a few times. As yet, its antigen is unknown. Points from the study as a whole: Compared with non-Tr1 cells, Tr1 cells showed a narrower TCR repertoire.

TCRdb re-called the reads through MiXCR, storing one row per CDR3 protein. The table records about 62,000 distinct CDR3 sequences, 62% of them present only once. The gene calls are TRBV10-3 and TRBJ2-3; 8 nucleotides agree with TRBD2. The sample comprised cultured non-Tr1 T cells, either the whole culture or a sorted T cell fraction (not recorded which). This receptor was identified in a human donor in good health. CDR3 in DNA: TGTGCCATCGGGACTAGAGAAGATACGCAGTATTTT. It codes for CAIGTREDTQYF.